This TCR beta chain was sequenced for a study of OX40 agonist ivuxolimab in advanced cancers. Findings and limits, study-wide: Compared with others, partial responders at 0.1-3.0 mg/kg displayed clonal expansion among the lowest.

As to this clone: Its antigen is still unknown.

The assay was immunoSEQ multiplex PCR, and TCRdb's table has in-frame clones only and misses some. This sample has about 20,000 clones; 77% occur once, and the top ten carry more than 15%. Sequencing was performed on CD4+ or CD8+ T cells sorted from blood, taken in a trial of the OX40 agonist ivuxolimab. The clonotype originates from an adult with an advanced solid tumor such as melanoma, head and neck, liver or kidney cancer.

The CDR3 region has the DNA TGTGCCTTTCCGGGGGGCGCAAACACTGAAGCTTTCTTT. It specifies CAFPGGANTEAFF. V is TRBV19 and J is TRBJ1-1, with D perhaps matching TRBD1 (6 bases). Looked up from germline, CDR1 is LNHDA and CDR2 is SQIVND (reference sequence). The V end lost 11 bases, the J end lost 2 bases, and 15 bases lay between the germline ends. This CDR3 is 13 amino acids long.